This section outlines one T cell receptor (beta chain) sequence together with its context. The source of the sample is a study of OX40 agonist ivuxolimab in advanced cancers. Sequenced by immunoSEQ multiplex PCR; TCRdb stores in-frame clones only, minus some. The sample gives 80,000 or so clones, roughly 84% of which show up once; more than 0.3% is in the top ten. The CDR3 is made up of 18 amino acids. Germline V gene data show CDR1 as MDHEN and CDR2 as SYDVKM. J gave up 0 bases and V 6 bases, and 14 bases lay outside the gene matches. Sequencing was performed on CD4+ or CD8+ T cells sorted from blood, taken in a trial of the OX40 agonist ivuxolimab. The genes are TRBV28 and TRBJ1-5, with 7 nucleotides matching TRBD1. The sequence came from an adult with an advanced solid tumor such as melanoma, head and neck, liver or kidney cancer. The chain's CDR3 is CASSRARQGVYSNQPQHF. The CDR3 region has the DNA TGTGCCAGCAGCCGTGCAAGGCAGGGGGTTTATAGCAATCAGCCCCAGCATTTT.